This TCR beta chain was identified in a study of identical twins. Study results and caveats: Insertion counts were lower in abundant cord blood beta clonotypes, a trend that memory repertoires did not show. Excess low generation probability was seen in twin-shared out-of-frame alpha sequences.

Losses at the gene ends were 0 bases for V and 4 bases for J; bases not matched to a gene: 7. CDR3 length: 16 residues. CDR1 and CDR2 from the germline V gene are DFQATT and SNEGSKA (reference sequence). TCRdb re-analysed the 5' RACE reads in MiXCR, keeping a single row per CDR3 protein. The sample lists 250,000 or so distinct CDR3 sequences; about 12% were seen once. Only a few counts were recorded for this clonotype. Its antigen is unidentified. The sample was also reused in another study, on yellow fever vaccine responses in identical twins. According to that study: In identical twins, vaccine T cell responses appeared partly shared and partly individual.

Sequencing input: memory (CD45RO+) T cells sorted from blood. The source is a woman under 30 in good health. The genes are TRBV20-1 and TRBJ2-4; 9 bases align to TRBD1. DNA for the CDR3: TGCAGTGCTAGAGAAATACCGGGACAGGGAAAAAACATTCAGTACTTC. Its translation is CSAREIPGQGKNIQYF.